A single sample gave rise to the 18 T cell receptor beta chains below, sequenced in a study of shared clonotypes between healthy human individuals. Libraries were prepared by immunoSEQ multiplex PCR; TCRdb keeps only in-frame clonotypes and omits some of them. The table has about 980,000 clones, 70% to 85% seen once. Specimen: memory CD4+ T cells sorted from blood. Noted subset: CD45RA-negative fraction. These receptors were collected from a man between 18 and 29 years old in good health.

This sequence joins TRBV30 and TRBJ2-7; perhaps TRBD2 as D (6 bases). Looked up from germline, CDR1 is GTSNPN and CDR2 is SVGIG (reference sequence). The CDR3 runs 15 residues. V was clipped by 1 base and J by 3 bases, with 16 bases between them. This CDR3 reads CAWSGGAVSSYEQYF. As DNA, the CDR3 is TGTGCCTGGAGTGGCGGGGCTGTCAGTAGCTACGAGCAGTACTTC.

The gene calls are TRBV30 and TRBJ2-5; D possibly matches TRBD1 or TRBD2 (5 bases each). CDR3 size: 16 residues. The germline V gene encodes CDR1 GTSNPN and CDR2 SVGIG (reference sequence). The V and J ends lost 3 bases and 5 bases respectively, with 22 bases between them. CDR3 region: CAWRQLRGWGSETQYF. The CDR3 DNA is TGTGCCTGGAGACAACTCCGGGGCTGGGGGTCGGAGACCCAGTACTTC. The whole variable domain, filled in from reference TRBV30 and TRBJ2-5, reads SQTIHQWPATLVQPVGSPLSLECTVEGTSNPNLYWYRQAAGRGLQLLFYSVGIGQISSEVPQNLSASRPQDRQFILSSKKLLLSDSGFYLCAWRQLRGWGSETQYFGPGTRLLVL.

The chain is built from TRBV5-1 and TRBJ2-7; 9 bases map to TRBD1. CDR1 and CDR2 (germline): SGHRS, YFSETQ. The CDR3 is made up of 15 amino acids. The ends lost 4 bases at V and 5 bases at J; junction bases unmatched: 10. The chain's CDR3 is CASSLDRGALDEQYF. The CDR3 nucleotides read TGCGCCAGCAGCCTCGACAGGGGGGCCCTTGACGAGCAGTACTTC.

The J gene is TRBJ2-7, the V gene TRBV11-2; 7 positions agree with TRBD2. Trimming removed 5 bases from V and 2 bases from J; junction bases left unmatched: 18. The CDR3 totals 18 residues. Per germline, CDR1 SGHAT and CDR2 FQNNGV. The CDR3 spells CASSPIGRTRGITYEQYF. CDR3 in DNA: TGTGCCAGCAGCCCCATAGGCCGGACGCGGGGGATAACCTACGAGCAGTACTTC.

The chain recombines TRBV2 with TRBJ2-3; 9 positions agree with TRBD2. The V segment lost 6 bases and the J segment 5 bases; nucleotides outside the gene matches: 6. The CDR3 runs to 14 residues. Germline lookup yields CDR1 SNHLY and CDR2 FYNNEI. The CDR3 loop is CASRSGAGGDTQYF. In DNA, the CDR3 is TGTGCCAGCAGGTCGGGAGCGGGAGGAGATACGCAGTATTTT.

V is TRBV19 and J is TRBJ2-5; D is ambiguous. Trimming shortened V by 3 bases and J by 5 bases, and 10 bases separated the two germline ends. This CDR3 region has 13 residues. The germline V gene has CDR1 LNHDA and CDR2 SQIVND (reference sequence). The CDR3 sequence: CASSIRFLETQYF. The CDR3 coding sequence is TGTGCCAGTAGTATCAGATTTCTGGAGACCCAGTACTTC. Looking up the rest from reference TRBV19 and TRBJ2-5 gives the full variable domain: DGGITQSPKYLFRKEGQNVTLSCEQNLNHDAMYWYRQDPGQGLRLIYYSQIVNDFQKGDIAEGYSVSREKKESFPLTVTSAQKNPTAFYLCASSIRFLETQYFGPGTRLLVL.

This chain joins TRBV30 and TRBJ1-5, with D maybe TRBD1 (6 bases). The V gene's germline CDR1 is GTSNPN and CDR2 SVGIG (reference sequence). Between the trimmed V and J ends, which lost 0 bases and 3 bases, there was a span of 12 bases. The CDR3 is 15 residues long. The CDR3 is CAWSVRGTLNQPQHF. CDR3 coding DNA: TGTGCCTGGAGTGTAAGGGGGACACTCAATCAGCCCCAGCATTTT.

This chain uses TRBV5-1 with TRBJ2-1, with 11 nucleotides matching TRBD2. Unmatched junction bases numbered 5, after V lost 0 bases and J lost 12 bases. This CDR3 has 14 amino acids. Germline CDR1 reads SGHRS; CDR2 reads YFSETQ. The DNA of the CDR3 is TGCGCCAGCAGCTTGGCCTCTAGCGGGGGGTCGCAGTTCTTC. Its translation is CASSLASSGGSQFF.

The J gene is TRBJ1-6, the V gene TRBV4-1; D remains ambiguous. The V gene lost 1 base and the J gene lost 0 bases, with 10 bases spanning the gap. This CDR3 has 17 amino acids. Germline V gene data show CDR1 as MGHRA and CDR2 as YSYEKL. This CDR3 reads CASSQGDGSSYNSPLHF. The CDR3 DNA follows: TGCGCCAGCAGCCAAGGCGACGGAAGCTCCTATAATTCACCCCTCCACTTT.

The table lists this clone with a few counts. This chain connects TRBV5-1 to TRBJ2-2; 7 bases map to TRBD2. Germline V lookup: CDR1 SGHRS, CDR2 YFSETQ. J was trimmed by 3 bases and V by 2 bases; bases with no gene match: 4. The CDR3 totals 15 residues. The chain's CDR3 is CASSFTSAYTGELFF. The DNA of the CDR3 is TGCGCCAGCAGCTTTACTAGCGCTTACACCGGGGAGCTGTTTTTT.

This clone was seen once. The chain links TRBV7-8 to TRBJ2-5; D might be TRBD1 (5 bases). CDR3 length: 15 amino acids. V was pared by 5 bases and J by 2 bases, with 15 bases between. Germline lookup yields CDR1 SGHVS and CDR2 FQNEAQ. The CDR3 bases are TGTGCCAGCAGCACAAATGACCGACAGCAAGAGACCCAGTACTTC. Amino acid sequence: CASSTNDRQQETQYF.

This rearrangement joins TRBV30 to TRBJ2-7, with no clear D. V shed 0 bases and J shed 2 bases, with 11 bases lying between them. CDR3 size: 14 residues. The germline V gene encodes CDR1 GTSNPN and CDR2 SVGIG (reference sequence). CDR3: CAWSVIGSTYEQYF. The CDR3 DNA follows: TGTGCCTGGAGTGTGATAGGGTCCACCTACGAGCAGTACTTC. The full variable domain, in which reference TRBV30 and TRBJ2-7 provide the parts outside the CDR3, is SQTIHQWPATLVQPVGSPLSLECTVEGTSNPNLYWYRQAAGRGLQLLFYSVGIGQISSEVPQNLSASRPQDRQFILSSKKLLLSDSGFYLCAWSVIGSTYEQYFGPGTRLTVT.

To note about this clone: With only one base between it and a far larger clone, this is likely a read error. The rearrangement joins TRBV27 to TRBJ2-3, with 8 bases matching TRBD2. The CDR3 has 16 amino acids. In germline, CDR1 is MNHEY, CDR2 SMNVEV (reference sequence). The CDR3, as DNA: TGTACCAGCAGTCTTTCCGGGACTAGTGGGGTAGATACGCAGTATTTT. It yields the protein CTSSLSGTSGVDTQYF.

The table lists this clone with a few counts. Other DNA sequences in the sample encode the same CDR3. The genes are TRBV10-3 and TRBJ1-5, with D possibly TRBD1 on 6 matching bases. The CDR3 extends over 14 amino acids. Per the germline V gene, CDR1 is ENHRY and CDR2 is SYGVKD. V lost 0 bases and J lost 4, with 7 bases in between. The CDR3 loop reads CAISESGQNQPQHF. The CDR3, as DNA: TGTGCCATCAGTGAGTCAGGACAGAATCAGCCCCAGCATTTT.

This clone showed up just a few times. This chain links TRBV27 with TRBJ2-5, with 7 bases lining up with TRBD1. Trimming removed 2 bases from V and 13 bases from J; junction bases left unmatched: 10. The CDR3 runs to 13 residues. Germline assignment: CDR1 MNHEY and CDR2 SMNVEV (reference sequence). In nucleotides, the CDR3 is TGTGCCAGCAGTTTAGCGGACAGGCGACGTTGGTACTTC. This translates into CASSLADRRRWYF.

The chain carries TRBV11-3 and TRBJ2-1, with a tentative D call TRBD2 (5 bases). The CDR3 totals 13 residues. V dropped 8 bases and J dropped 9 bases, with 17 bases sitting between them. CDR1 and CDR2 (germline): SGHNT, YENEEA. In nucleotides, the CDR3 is TGTGCCAGCGCCGAGGACGGGAATCGTGAGCAGTTCTTC. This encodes CASAEDGNREQFF.

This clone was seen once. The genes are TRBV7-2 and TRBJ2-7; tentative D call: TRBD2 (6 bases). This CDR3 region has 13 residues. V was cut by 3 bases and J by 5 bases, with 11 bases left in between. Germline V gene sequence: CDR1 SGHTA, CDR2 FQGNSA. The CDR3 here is CASSLDGRNEQYF. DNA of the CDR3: TGTGCCAGCAGCTTGGACGGGAGAAACGAGCAGTACTTC. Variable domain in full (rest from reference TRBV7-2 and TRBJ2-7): GAGVSQSPSNKVTEKGKDVELRCDPISGHTALYWYRQSLGQGLEFLIYFQGNSAPDKSGLPSDRFSAERTGGSVSTLTIQRTQQEDSAVYLCASSLDGRNEQYFGPGTRLTVT.

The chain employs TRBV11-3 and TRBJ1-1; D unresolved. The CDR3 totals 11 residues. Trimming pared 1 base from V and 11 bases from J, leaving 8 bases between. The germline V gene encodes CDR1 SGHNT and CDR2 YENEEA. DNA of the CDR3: TGTGCCAGCAGCTTAGGAAGCTCGGCTTTCTTT. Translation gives CASSLGSSAFF.